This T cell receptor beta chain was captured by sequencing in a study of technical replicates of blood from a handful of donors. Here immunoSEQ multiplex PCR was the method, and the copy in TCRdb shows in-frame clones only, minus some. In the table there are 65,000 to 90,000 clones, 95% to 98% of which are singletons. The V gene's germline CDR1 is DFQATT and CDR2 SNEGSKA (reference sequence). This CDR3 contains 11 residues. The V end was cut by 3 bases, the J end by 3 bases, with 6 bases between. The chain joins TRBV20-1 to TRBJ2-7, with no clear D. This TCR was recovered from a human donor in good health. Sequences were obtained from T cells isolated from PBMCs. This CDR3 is CSASLLYEQYF. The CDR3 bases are TGCAGTGCTAGTCTTCTCTACGAGCAGTACTTC.